This note documents a single TCR beta chain sequence. The CDR3 is made up of 15 amino acids. From germline, CDR1 is MDHEN and CDR2 SYDVKM. Deletions cut 4 bases from V and 3 bases from J, with 16 bases between. This sample is drawn from a study of CD8 T cells in ankylosing spondylitis. TCRdb used MiXCR to reprocess the 5' RACE reads, holding one entry per CDR3 protein. There are 250,000 to 400,000 distinct CDR3 sequences in the sample; roughly 11% occur only once, and 9.1% lies in the top ten. The genes are TRBV28 and TRBJ2-7; D is possibly TRBD1 or TRBD2 (6 bases each). The sample was blood, either unsorted or a sorted T cell fraction (not recorded which). This sequence was found in a female donor with ankylosing spondylitis or in good health (not recorded which). The DNA for the CDR3 is TGTGCCAGCAGTTCCGGTGGGGGGCGCATCTACGAGCAGTACTTC. This encodes CASSSGGGRIYEQYF.